Following are 3 T cell receptor beta chains from one sample sequenced in a study of blood T cell repertoires in COVID-19. Clones were sequenced by immunoSEQ multiplex PCR, and TCRdb holds only the in-frame ones, with some missing. Among 150,000 to 200,000 clones listed, around 80% were seen once. Sequenced: PBMCs or T cells enriched from blood (not recorded which). These receptors originate from a man aged 40-50 years who had recovered from COVID-19.

This clone was seen only a few times. The chain links TRBV2 to TRBJ1-2; unclear D gene. V was cut by 4 bases and J by 3 bases, with 12 bases left in between. Germline lookup yields CDR1 SNHLY and CDR2 FYNNEI. There are 14 residues in the CDR3. The CDR3 spells CASSVKAEDYGYTF. CDR3 nucleotides: TGTGCCAGCAGTGTAAAGGCGGAGGACTATGGCTACACCTTC.

The rearrangement uses TRBV5-1 and TRBJ1-2; TRBD1 matches at 7 bases. With V trimmed by 0 bases and J by 3 bases, 5 bases remained unmatched. Per germline, CDR1 SGHRS and CDR2 YFSETQ. This CDR3 has 15 amino acids. The CDR3 sequence: CASSLEWDSDYGYTF. DNA of the CDR3: TGCGCCAGCAGCTTGGAATGGGACAGTGACTATGGCTACACCTTC.

The CDR3 DNA reads TGTGCCAGCAGCCAAGTGTTGAGCGGGAGCACAGATACGCAGTATTTT. It specifies CASSQVLSGSTDTQYF. The genes are TRBV4-2 and TRBJ2-3; weak D call: TRBD2 (6 bases). This CDR3 region has 16 residues. CDR1 is LGHNA and CDR2 is YNFKEQ in the germline V gene. V was trimmed by 1 base and J by 0 bases, leaving 11 bases between them.